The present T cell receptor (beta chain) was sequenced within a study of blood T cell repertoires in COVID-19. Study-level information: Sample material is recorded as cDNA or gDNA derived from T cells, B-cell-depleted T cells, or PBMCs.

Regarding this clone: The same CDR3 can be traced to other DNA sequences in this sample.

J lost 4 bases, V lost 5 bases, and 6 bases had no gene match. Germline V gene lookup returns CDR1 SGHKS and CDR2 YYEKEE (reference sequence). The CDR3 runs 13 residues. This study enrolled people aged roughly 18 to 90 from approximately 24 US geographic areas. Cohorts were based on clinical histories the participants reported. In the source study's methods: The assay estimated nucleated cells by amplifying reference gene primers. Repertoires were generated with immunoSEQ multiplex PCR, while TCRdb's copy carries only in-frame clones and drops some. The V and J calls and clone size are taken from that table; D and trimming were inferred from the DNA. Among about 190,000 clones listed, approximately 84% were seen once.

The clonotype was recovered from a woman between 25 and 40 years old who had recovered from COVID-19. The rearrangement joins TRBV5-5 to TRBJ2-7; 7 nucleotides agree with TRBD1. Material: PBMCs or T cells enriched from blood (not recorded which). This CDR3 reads CASSPDRAYEQYF. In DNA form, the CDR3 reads TGTGCCAGCAGTCCCGACAGGGCATACGAGCAGTACTTC.